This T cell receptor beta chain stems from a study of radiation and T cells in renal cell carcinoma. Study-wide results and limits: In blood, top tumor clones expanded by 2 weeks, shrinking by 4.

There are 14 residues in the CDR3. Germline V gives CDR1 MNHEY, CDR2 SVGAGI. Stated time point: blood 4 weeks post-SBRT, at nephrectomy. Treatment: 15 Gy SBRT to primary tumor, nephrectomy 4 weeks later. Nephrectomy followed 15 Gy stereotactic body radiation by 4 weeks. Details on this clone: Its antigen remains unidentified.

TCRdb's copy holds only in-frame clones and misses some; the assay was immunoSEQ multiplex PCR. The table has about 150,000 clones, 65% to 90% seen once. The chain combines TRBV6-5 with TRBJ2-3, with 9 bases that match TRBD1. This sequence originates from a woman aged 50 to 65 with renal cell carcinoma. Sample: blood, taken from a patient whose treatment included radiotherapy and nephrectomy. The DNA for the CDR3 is TGTGTCTCAGTTCCCGGACAGGGGACAGATACGCAGTATTTT. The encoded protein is CVSVPGQGTDTQYF.